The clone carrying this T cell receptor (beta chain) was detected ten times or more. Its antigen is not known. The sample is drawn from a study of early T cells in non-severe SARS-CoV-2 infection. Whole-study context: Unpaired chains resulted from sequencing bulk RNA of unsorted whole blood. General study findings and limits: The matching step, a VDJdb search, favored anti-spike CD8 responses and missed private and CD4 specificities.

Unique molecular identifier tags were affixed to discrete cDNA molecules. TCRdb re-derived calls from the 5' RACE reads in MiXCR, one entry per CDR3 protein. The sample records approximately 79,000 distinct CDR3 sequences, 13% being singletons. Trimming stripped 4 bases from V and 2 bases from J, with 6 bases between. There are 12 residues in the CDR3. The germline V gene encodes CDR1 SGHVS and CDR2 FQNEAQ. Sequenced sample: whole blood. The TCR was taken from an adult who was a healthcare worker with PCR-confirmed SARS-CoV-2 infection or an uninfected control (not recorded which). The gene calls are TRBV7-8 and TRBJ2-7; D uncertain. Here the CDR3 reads CASSSRAYEQYF. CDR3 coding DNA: TGTGCCAGCAGCTCAAGGGCCTACGAGCAGTACTTC.